This T cell receptor (beta chain) was profiled in a study of T cell responses to AZD1222 COVID-19 vaccine. Study background: Pooling covered second doses at about 4 or about 12 weeks.

The CDR3 length is 14 residues. CDR1 LGHNA and CDR2 YNFKEQ come from the germline V gene. Trimming removed 0 bases at V and 1 base at J, with 7 bases between. Study-wide points: Two AZD1222 doses significantly raised spike-specific TCR breadth and depth over controls. Donor demographics were predominantly white British with a female majority; clonal diversity may be underestimated. Regions 160-218 and 743-854 held dominance among vaccine-associated CD4 TCRs, which spanned spike.

Assay used: immunoSEQ multiplex PCR; TCRdb lists only in-frame clones, some missing. The sample holds approximately 60,000 clones; about 90% are singletons and the top ten take 16%. Details on this clone: Its antigen is not known.

The sequence derives from an adult in good health. This specimen was peripheral blood, taken on day 0 of AZD1222 vaccination. The rearrangement links TRBV4-2 to TRBJ2-7; D is ambiguous. The DNA for the CDR3 is TGTGCCAGCAGCCAAGACTATGGTTCCTACGAGCAGTACTTC. This gives the protein CASSQDYGSYEQYF.